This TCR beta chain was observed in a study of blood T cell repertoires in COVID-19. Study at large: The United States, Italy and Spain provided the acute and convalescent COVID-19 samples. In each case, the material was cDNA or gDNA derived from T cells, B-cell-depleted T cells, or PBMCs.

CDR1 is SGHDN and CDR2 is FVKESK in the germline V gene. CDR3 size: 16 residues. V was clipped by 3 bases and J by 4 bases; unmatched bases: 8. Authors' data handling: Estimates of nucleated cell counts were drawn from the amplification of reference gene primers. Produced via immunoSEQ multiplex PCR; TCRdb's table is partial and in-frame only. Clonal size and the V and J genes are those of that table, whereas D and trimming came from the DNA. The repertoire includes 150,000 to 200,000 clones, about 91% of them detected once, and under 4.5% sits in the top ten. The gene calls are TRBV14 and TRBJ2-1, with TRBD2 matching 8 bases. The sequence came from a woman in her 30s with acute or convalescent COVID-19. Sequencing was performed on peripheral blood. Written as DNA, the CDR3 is TGTGCCAGCAGCCAGGGTACTAGCGGAATTTACAATGAGCAGTTCTTC. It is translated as CASSQGTSGIYNEQFF.